These T cell receptor beta chains were read from a single sample in a study of memory CD4+ T cells and cytomegalovirus serostatus. The protocol was immunoSEQ multiplex PCR, while the TCRdb copy is restricted to in-frame clones and leaves out a portion. Among approximately 44,000 clones listed, over 65% were seen once. Sample: memory CD4+ T cells from blood. These receptors originate from an adult in good health and CMV-seronegative. CDR3s include the opening cysteine and the closing phenylalanine or tryptophan. The order of the fields is CDR3 length, clone size, V gene, J gene, D gene, CDR3 DNA, CDR3 protein. A D gene is named only where the DNA matches it firmly. For some rows the clone size is stated as once, few or many, or as a class when expanded; others skip it.

length: 16
size: few
V: TRBV5-1
J: TRBJ2-7
D: .
DNA: TGCGCCAGCAGCTTGGCCCCCGGGACCGGGAACGCCGAGCAGTACTTC
CDR3: CASSLAPGTGNAEQYF

length: 12
size: .
V: TRBV30
J: TRBJ2-1
D: TRBD2
DNA: TGTGCCTGGGGGACTATCTACAATGAGCAGTTCTTC
CDR3: CAWGTIYNEQFF

length: 14
size: .
V: TRBV5-4
J: TRBJ2-7
D: .
DNA: TGTGCCAGCAGTAAACAGGAGCCACCTTACGAGCAGTACTTC
CDR3: CASSKQEPPYEQYF

length: 14
size: once
V: TRBV5-4
J: TRBJ2-7
D: .
DNA: TGTGCCAGCAGCTTAATAAACGGCAGGGGAGAACAGTACTTC
CDR3: CASSLINGRGEQYF

length: 16
size: few
V: TRBV6-5
J: TRBJ2-5
D: .
DNA: TGTGCCAGCAGTTACAGGGCAGAGTGGGGAGGAGAGACCCAGTACTTC
CDR3: CASSYRAEWGGETQYF

length: 12
size: .
V: TRBV28
J: TRBJ2-7
D: .
DNA: TGTGCCAGCGGCGGGGAGGTCTACGAGCAGTACTTC
CDR3: CASGGEVYEQYF

length: 13
size: .
V: TRBV27
J: TRBJ2-5
D: .
DNA: TGTGCCAGCAGTTTATTCGATCGGGAGACCCAGTACTTC
CDR3: CASSLFDRETQYF

length: 13
size: .
V: TRBV11-2
J: TRBJ1-6
D: .
DNA: TGTGCCAGCAGCTTAGATGTTAATTCACCCCTCCACTTT
CDR3: CASSLDVNSPLHF

length: 16
size: few
V: TRBV5-4
J: TRBJ1-1
D: TRBD1
DNA: TGTGCCAGCAGCATAGGGGGCAGGGGAGGGAACACTGAAGCTTTCTTT
CDR3: CASSIGGRGGNTEAFF

length: 14
size: .
V: TRBV28
J: TRBJ2-1
D: TRBD2
DNA: TGTGCCAGCAGTCCTAGACTAGCGCAGAATGAGCAGTTCTTC
CDR3: CASSPRLAQNEQFF

length: 13
size: few
V: TRBV30
J: TRBJ1-2
D: .
DNA: TGTGCCTGGAGCCGAGACAGACCTTATGGCTACACCTTC
CDR3: CAWSRDRPYGYTF

length: 14
size: .
V: TRBV5-8
J: TRBJ2-4
D: TRBD1
DNA: TGTGCCAGCAGCTCACAGGGGAACAAAAACATTCAGTACTTC
CDR3: CASSSQGNKNIQYF

length: 16
size: .
V: TRBV5-1
J: TRBJ1-1
D: TRBD1
DNA: TGCGCCCGCAGCTTGGCCGGGGCAGGGGGGTACACTGAAGCTTTCTTT
CDR3: CARSLAGAGGYTEAFF

length: 15
size: .
V: TRBV5-1
J: TRBJ1-4
D: .
DNA: TGCGCCAGCAGAGGAGGGCGGTTAGGGGATGAAAAACTGTTTTTT
CDR3: CASRGGRLGDEKLFF

length: 15
size: .
V: TRBV7-2
J: TRBJ2-1
D: TRBD1
DNA: TGTGCCAGCAGCCCGGACAGGGCTCCCTACAATGAGCAGTTCTTC
CDR3: CASSPDRAPYNEQFF

length: 15
size: .
V: TRBV4-2
J: TRBJ2-7
D: .
DNA: TGTGCCAGCAGCCATCCCTCCCTAACAGGAGGCGAGCAGTACTTC
CDR3: CASSHPSLTGGEQYF

length: 20
size: .
V: TRBV10-3
J: TRBJ2-7
D: TRBD1
DNA: TGTGCCATCGGGGGACAGGGGGCTCGTGGACTAGCGGAGGGCTCCTACGAGCAGTACTTC
CDR3: CAIGGQGARGLAEGSYEQYF

length: 15
size: once
V: TRBV6-4
J: TRBJ2-3
D: .
DNA: TGTGCCAGCAGTGACTCGAGTGGGCCCACAGATACGCAGTATTTT
CDR3: CASSDSSGPTDTQYF

length: 15
size: .
V: TRBV6-6
J: TRBJ2-7
D: TRBD1
DNA: TGTGCCAGCAGTTTCGGACAGGGACCTCCCTACGAGCAGTACTTC
CDR3: CASSFGQGPPYEQYF

length: 13
size: .
V: TRBV30
J: TRBJ1-5
D: .
DNA: TGTGCCTGGCAGAGTCGACAGGCCTCGGCCCAGCATTTT
CDR3: CAWQSRQASAQHF

length: 14
size: .
V: TRBV7-2
J: TRBJ1-3
D: .
DNA: TGTGCCAGCAGCTTAGCGGGCAGAGCGAACACCATATATTTT
CDR3: CASSLAGRANTIYF

length: 14
size: .
V: TRBV6-1
J: TRBJ1-2
D: TRBD1
DNA: TGTGCCAGCAGTGAAGACTCAGGGGGCTATGGCTACACCTTC
CDR3: CASSEDSGGYGYTF

length: 16
size: few
V: TRBV19
J: TRBJ2-2
D: .
DNA: TGTGCCAGTAGTCAGTCTCCAGGGGTAGTGACCGGGGAGCTGTTTTTT
CDR3: CASSQSPGVVTGELFF